This entry lists 5 T cell receptor beta chains sequenced from one sample in a study of vaccination and CD4 T cells after COVID-19. Which antigens these TCRs recognize remains unknown. Cultured CD4+ T-cell DNA underwent Oncomine TCR Beta short-read sequencing. Via MiXCR, TCRdb re-called the PCR reads, giving one row per CDR3 protein. In the table there are 4,000 to 5,000 distinct CDR3 sequences, 45% to 70% of which are singletons. Treatment in this sample: 10-day PBMC culture with coronavirus spike peptide pools or control peptides (ViraFEST assay). The sequenced sample consisted of CD4+ T cells from blood, cultured in vitro. These TCRs come from a human donor who had recovered from COVID-19.

This CDR3 reads CASSSTGAQETQYF. In DNA form, the CDR3 reads TGTGCCAGCAGCTCTACAGGGGCACAAGAGACCCAGTACTTC. The chain recombines TRBV7-2 with TRBJ2-5; 7 nucleotides match TRBD1. The junction had 4 bases not matched to a gene; V was cut back by 4 bases and J by 2 bases. The CDR3 covers 14 residues. The germline V gene has CDR1 SGHTA and CDR2 FQGNSA.

The sample holds a few counts of this clonotype. The chain has TRBV28 and TRBJ1-2, with 7 bases matching TRBD1. This CDR3 contains 12 residues. Trimming removed 8 bases from V and 8 bases from J; junction bases left unmatched: 8. The germline V gene encodes CDR1 MDHEN and CDR2 SYDVKM. The CDR3 nucleotides are TGTGCCAGCGGCCTGGGACAGAGAGGCTACACCTTC. Protein: CASGLGQRGYTF.

This clonotype showed up just a few times. J is TRBJ1-1 and V is TRBV29-1, with D possibly TRBD1 on 5 matching bases. Trimming stripped 7 bases from V and 3 bases from J, with 9 bases between. The CDR3 sequence is 11 residues long. CDR1 and CDR2 (germline): SQVTM, ANQGSEA. CDR3 region: CSGGSDTEAFF. The CDR3 DNA reads TGCAGCGGGGGGTCCGACACTGAAGCTTTCTTT. Full variable domain (missing parts from reference TRBV29-1 and TRBJ1-1): SAVISQKPSRDICQRGTSLTIQCQVDSQVTMMFWYRQQPGQSLTLIATANQGSEATYESGFVIDKFPISRPNLTFSTLTVSNMSPEDSSIYLCSGGSDTEAFFGQGTRLTVV.

The rearrangement links TRBV20-1 to TRBJ2-6, with a tentative D call TRBD2 (6 bases). The germline V gene encodes CDR1 DFQATT and CDR2 SNEGSKA (reference sequence). CDR3 length equals 14 residues. V lost 3 bases, J lost 1 base, and 7 bases lay in between. The CDR3 DNA is TGCAGTGCTAGGGAGGGATCTGGGGCCAACGTCCTGACTTTC. Amino acids: CSAREGSGANVLTF.

This clonotype appeared once. The V call is TRBV28, the J call TRBJ1-5; the D is unclear. The CDR3 is 14 amino acids. Trimming took 2 bases from V and 6 from J, leaving 11 bases between them. In germline, CDR1 is MDHEN, CDR2 SYDVKM. The chain's CDR3 is CASSLPISSQPQHF. In DNA form, the CDR3 reads TGTGCCAGCAGTTTACCCATCAGCTCTCAGCCCCAGCATTTT.